This TCR beta chain was sequenced for a study of blood T cell repertoires in COVID-19. Study context: The United States, Italy and Spain were the sources of the acute and convalescent COVID-19 samples. PBMCs, B-cell-depleted T cells, or T cells provided the cDNA or gDNA that made up the material.

Per the study methods: Scientists estimated how many nucleated cells there were by amplifying reference gene primers. The data were produced by immunoSEQ multiplex PCR, yet TCRdb's version contains in-frame clones alone and is incomplete. V, J and clone size are those of that table, while D and trimming were read from the DNA. The sample has around 310,000 clones, 70% to 90% seen once. The specimen sequenced was peripheral blood. The source of this sequence is a woman aged 60-75 years with acute or convalescent COVID-19.

The CDR3 coding sequence is TGTGCCAGTAGTTTCCAGACAGGCAACTACGAGCAGTACTTC. Protein product: CASSFQTGNYEQYF. This chain connects TRBV19 to TRBJ2-7; possible D gene TRBD1, 6 bases. V lost 5 bases and J 3 bases, leaving 14 bases between the germline ends. Germline loops: CDR1 LNHDA, CDR2 SQIVND (reference sequence). This CDR3 contains 14 residues.